This T cell receptor (beta chain) originates from a study of long-term antiretroviral therapy in people with HIV. The V gene's germline CDR1 is SGDLS and CDR2 YYNGEE. CDR3 length: 15 amino acids. V lost 0 bases and J lost 6; bases outside the gene matches: 5. With survey level as its setting, the immunoSEQ assay was v3.0. A per-sample goal of about 40,000-55,000 T-cell genomes was targeted by sequencing. The repertoire was sequenced with immunoSEQ multiplex PCR; TCRdb's copy has only in-frame clones and lacks some. Of 30,000 to 50,000 clones in the sample, about 86% were seen once. The TCR originated in a woman aged 18-29 years with HIV. Sequencing used unsorted PBMCs, obtained just before starting antiretroviral therapy. The chain recombines TRBV9 with TRBJ1-5; TRBD1 matches 8 bases. For the CDR3, the DNA is TGTGCCAGCAGCGTAGATGGCAGGGGGCCTCAGCCCCAGCATTTT. This translates into CASSVDGRGPQPQHF.